One sample yielded the 17 T cell receptor beta chains listed below, sequenced in a study of beta chain features in type 1 diabetes. The antigens these receptors bind are not known. As every portion of the isolated RNA was reverse transcribed, the sequencing read expressed TCRB transcripts. This table comes from immunoSEQ multiplex PCR, and its TCRdb copy is limited to in-frame clones, with some not included. Of approximately 52,000 clones detected, just under 65% appear once; the ten largest clones hold under 0.3%. The study's findings and limits: Among all four CD4+ subsets, Type 1 diabetes patients had TCRB CDR3s that were moderately but significantly shorter.

Specimen: stem cell memory CD4+ T cells from blood. All receptors come from a woman in her twenties or thirties with type 1 diabetes.

CDR3 DNA: TGTGCCAGCATCACAGGGGGCGAAGCTTTCTTT. The encoded protein is CASITGGEAFF. The V gene is TRBV28, the J gene TRBJ1-1; 9 nucleotides match TRBD1. The CDR3 has 11 amino acids. J gave up 8 bases and V 7 bases, and 2 bases lay outside the gene matches. Germline V lookup: CDR1 MDHEN, CDR2 SYDVKM.

This clone has just a few counts. The chain recombines TRBV7-3 with TRBJ1-1; tentative D call: TRBD1 (5 bases). The CDR3 totals 16 residues. Germline V gene data show CDR1 as SGHTA and CDR2 as FQGTGA. The germline V and J ends were trimmed by 2 bases and 0 bases, with 13 bases remaining between them. This CDR3 reads CASSLGGTSMNTEAFF. Written as DNA, the CDR3 is TGTGCCAGCAGCTTAGGCGGGACCTCCATGAACACTGAAGCTTTCTTT.

The rearrangement joins TRBV5-1 to TRBJ2-1, with TRBD2 identical over 8 bases. The CDR3 covers 16 residues. With 3 bases clipped from V and 0 bases from J, the junction kept 5 bases outside the gene matches. CDR1 is SGHRS and CDR2 is YFSETQ in the germline V gene. This CDR3 reads CASSYESGSSYNEQFF. CDR3 DNA: TGCGCCAGCAGCTATGAGAGCGGGAGCTCCTACAATGAGCAGTTCTTC.

This clone has only one observation. V gene TRBV28 combines with J gene TRBJ2-5, with 11 bases identical to TRBD2. The CDR3 is made up of 14 amino acids. Trimming at V came to 6 bases and at J to 2 bases, leaving 2 bases not matched to a gene. Germline-derived CDR1 and CDR2 are MDHEN and SYDVKM. Here the CDR3 reads CASRGLAVQETQYF. CDR3 sequence (DNA): TGTGCCAGCAGGGGACTAGCGGTACAAGAGACCCAGTACTTC.

About this clone itself: This sample also contains other DNA sequences that code for the same CDR3. The chain employs TRBV5-1 and TRBJ2-1, with 13 bases identical to TRBD2. J gave up 9 bases and V 0 bases, and 6 bases lay outside the gene matches. Germline CDR1 is SGHRS and CDR2 is YFSETQ. CDR3 length: 16 residues. The DNA of the CDR3 is TGCGCCAGCAGCTTGGCCGGCGGACTAGCGGGAGTTGAGCAGTTCTTC. It is translated as CASSLAGGLAGVEQFF.

This clone was counted a few times. This chain uses TRBV5-1 with TRBJ2-5; possibly TRBD2 for D (6 bases). V lost 4 bases and J lost 0, with 10 bases in between. Germline V lookup: CDR1 SGHRS, CDR2 YFSETQ. The CDR3 runs to 14 residues. CDR3 in DNA: TGCGCCAGCAGCGCGGGACGGAACCAAGAGACCCAGTACTTC. This translates into CASSAGRNQETQYF.

The rearrangement links TRBV7-8 to TRBJ2-7, with 8 nucleotides matching TRBD1. The V and J ends lost 8 bases and 4 bases, in that order; junction bases with no gene match: 10. The CDR3 is 14 residues long. The germline gives CDR1 SGHVS, CDR2 FQNEAQ. Here the CDR3 reads CASRTLGQGYEQYF. The CDR3 nucleotides are TGTGCCAGCCGGACCTTAGGACAGGGTTACGAGCAGTACTTC.

The chain uses TRBV30 and TRBJ1-1; 9 nucleotides agree with TRBD1. The CDR3 contains 15 residues. Per germline, CDR1 GTSNPN and CDR2 SVGIG (reference sequence). V was clipped by 1 base and J by 4 bases; unmatched bases: 7. CDR3 protein: CAWSAFGTGSTEAFF. CDR3 nucleotides: TGTGCCTGGAGTGCCTTCGGGACAGGGAGCACTGAAGCTTTCTTT.

V gene TRBV18 combines with J gene TRBJ2-1, with 8 bases identical to TRBD1. V lost 6 bases, J lost 6 bases, and 13 bases stayed unmatched. The germline gives CDR1 KGHSH, CDR2 LQKENI. The CDR3 consists of 16 residues. CDR3 residues: CASSLPTGDVFNEQFF. Written as DNA, the CDR3 is TGTGCCAGCTCTCTCCCGACAGGGGACGTTTTCAATGAGCAGTTCTTC.

The chain combines TRBV25-1 with TRBJ2-7; maybe TRBD1 (6 bases). The V gene's germline CDR1 is MGHDK and CDR2 SYGVNS. The ends were cut back, 1 base at V and 3 bases at J, with 16 bases in the middle. The CDR3 is 16 residues long. CDR3 DNA sequence: TGTGCCAGCAGTGAATCACAGGGATGGAGCCTCTACGAGCAGTACTTC. Translation: CASSESQGWSLYEQYF.

This chain joins TRBV27 and TRBJ2-7; D unclear. This CDR3 region has 11 residues. Germline CDR1 MNHEY, CDR2 SMNVEV (reference sequence). V gave up 4 bases and J gave up 2 bases, with 3 bases separating them. CDR3 in DNA: TGTGCCAGCAGTTCTCCCTACGAGCAGTACTTC. Amino acid sequence: CASSSPYEQYF.

The chain uses TRBV15 and TRBJ2-1, with TRBD2 matching over 8 bases. This CDR3 contains 16 residues. CDR1 is LNHNV, CDR2 YYDKDF, per germline (reference sequence). Trimming took 4 bases from V and 3 from J; bases not matched to a gene: 8. The CDR3 reads CATSTPGLAGYNEQFF. The CDR3 DNA sequence: TGTGCCACCAGCACCCCCGGCCTAGCGGGCTACAATGAGCAGTTCTTC.

The V and J genes are TRBV18 and TRBJ1-1; 11 bases match TRBD1. CDR3 length: 15 amino acids. V trimming: 4 bases; J trimming: 3 bases; junction bases outside the gene matches: 4. Looked up from germline, CDR1 is KGHSH and CDR2 is LQKENI. The CDR3 loop reads CASSHPGQGDTEAFF. The CDR3 DNA follows: TGTGCCAGCTCACACCCGGGACAGGGGGACACTGAAGCTTTCTTT.

This clone occurred once. The chain recombines TRBV6-5 with TRBJ2-7; 8 nucleotides match TRBD2. Trimming took 0 bases from V and 2 from J; bases not matched to a gene: 3. Germline assignment: CDR1 MNHEY and CDR2 SVGAGI. This CDR3 is built from 15 residues. This CDR3 is CASSYSGLAPYEQYF. The CDR3, as DNA: TGTGCCAGCAGTTACTCTGGACTAGCCCCCTACGAGCAGTACTTC.

This clone appeared a few times. CDR3: CAISEGGSGTQYF. The CDR3 region has the DNA TGTGCCATCAGTGAAGGCGGGAGTGGGACCCAGTACTTC. This sequence joins TRBV10-3 and TRBJ2-5; the match to TRBD2 covers 7 bases. The V gene's germline CDR1 is ENHRY and CDR2 SYGVKD. The CDR3 has 13 amino acids. Unmatched junction bases numbered 5, after V lost 3 bases and J lost 7 bases.

The chain employs TRBV27 and TRBJ2-7, with TRBD1 identical over 9 bases. CDR1 and CDR2 from the germline V gene are MNHEY and SMNVEV (reference sequence). J gave up 0 bases and V 7 bases, and 10 bases lay outside the gene matches. This CDR3 is built from 16 residues. The CDR3 here is CASTRRGDRDSYEQYF. As DNA, the CDR3 is TGTGCCAGCACCCGAAGGGGGGACAGGGACTCCTACGAGCAGTACTTC.

The J gene is TRBJ2-1, the V gene TRBV7-3; 8 bases fit TRBD2. There are 14 residues in the CDR3. V lost 2 bases, J lost 4 bases, and 1 base stayed unmatched. Germline-derived CDR1 and CDR2 are SGHTA and FQGTGA. This CDR3 is CASSLLAGYNEQFF. In DNA, the CDR3 is TGTGCCAGCAGCTTACTAGCGGGTTACAATGAGCAGTTCTTC.